This T cell receptor beta chain emerged from a study of CD4 and CD8 cells across lung adenocarcinoma regions (dated by TCRdb to the late 2010s). Regarding the complete study: The study compared tumor centers with tumor margins to examine intratumor heterogeneity of the T cell receptor repertoire.

The donors were patients who had localized lung adenocarcinoma, which is a subtype of non-small cell lung cancer. The samples were taken from the margins of localized lung adenocarcinomas. CD4+ T cells from tumor tissue were profiled separately from CD8+ T cells for TCR repertoire analysis. Relative to its sample, this clonotype is medium-sized (0.01 to 0.1%). Its antigen is unknown. Per-base quality was not reported, and no clone a single base away is much larger than it. Counted from cysteine to phenylalanine, this CDR3 has 14 amino acids. The entry retains the CDR3 DNA only, 42 bases that are in frame from base 1. The germline V gene specifies MNHNS as CDR1 and SASEGT as CDR2. Libraries were made using PCR. This sample was sequenced with a HiSeq X Ten. TCRdb reran the public reads through fastp at Q25 and MiXCR, keeping productive beta chains. All rows with the same CDR3 protein become a single entry with the most common DNA and genes. Within this sample are about 7,700 distinct CDR3 sequences, with approximately 45% of them counted one time only. Around 30% of the sample comes from the top ten.

This chain is built from TRBV6-1 and TRBJ2-1; perhaps TRBD2 is the D gene, with 6 bases matching. The DNA end favors TRBJ2-5, so the J call may be wrong. Material: CD4+ T cells from the margin of a lung tumor. The cell subset or site label corresponds to: tumor margin region. The receptor was derived from a male donor with lung adenocarcinoma. The CD4 and CD8 labels of this study may be unreliable. The DNA reads as follows: TGTGCCAGCAGTCATGGGGGAGGACGAGAGACCCAGTACTTC. It encodes CASSHGGGRETQYF.